Following are 25 T cell receptor beta chains from one sample sequenced in a study of CD8 T cells in Susac syndrome. It was with random hexamers that 0.5 to 1 ug RNA was reverse transcribed. Using its own MiXCR run on the immunoSEQ multiplex PCR reads, TCRdb lists one record per CDR3 protein. The sample holds approximately 110,000 distinct CDR3 sequences, less than 97% seen once. Sequenced sample: CD4+ T cells from PBMCs. These receptor sequences come from a human donor in good health.

This chain uses TRBV12-3 or TRBV12-4 with TRBJ2-6, with D perhaps TRBD2 (6 bases). The CDR3 loop spans 17 amino acids. The V end was cut by 5 bases, the J end by 0 bases, with 14 bases between. The DNA for the CDR3 is TGTGCCAGCAGTCGGCAGGGAGGCCTCTCTGGGGCCAACGTCCTGACTTTC. Residues: CASSRQGGLSGANVLTF.

The rearrangement uses TRBV5-1 and TRBJ2-2, with D unresolved. Looked up from germline, CDR1 is SGHRS and CDR2 is YFSETQ. V was clipped by 1 base and J by 4 bases, with 5 bases between them. This CDR3 is built from 13 residues. The CDR3 sequence: CASSLQRTGELFF. CDR3 nucleotide sequence: TGCGCCAGCAGCTTGCAGCGCACCGGGGAGCTGTTTTTT.

This clonotype was detected once. The chain carries TRBV2 and TRBJ2-7; 8 bases align to TRBD1. Germline CDR1 reads SNHLY; CDR2 reads FYNNEI. This CDR3 has 15 residues. V trimming: 4 bases; J trimming: 6 bases; junction bases outside the gene matches: 11. This CDR3 reads CASSGPGTGESEQYF. In DNA form, the CDR3 reads TGTGCCAGCAGTGGACCCGGGACAGGAGAGTCCGAGCAGTACTTC.

The chain is built from TRBV3-1 and TRBJ2-1; perhaps TRBD2 as D (7 bases). Germline V gene data show CDR1 as LGHDT and CDR2 as YNNKEL (reference sequence). Trimming shortened V by 3 bases and J by 7 bases, and 22 bases separated the two germline ends. This CDR3 has 17 amino acids. The CDR3 sequence is CASSHPGGAQFRNEQFF. CDR3 DNA: TGTGCCAGCAGCCATCCTGGGGGGGCCCAATTTCGGAATGAGCAGTTCTTC.

The V call is TRBV12-3 or TRBV12-4, the J call TRBJ2-2; a possible D gene is TRBD2 (6 bases). Between the trimmed V and J ends, which lost 6 bases and 0 bases, there was a span of 11 bases. The CDR3 runs 15 residues. The CDR3 here is CASRRRGTNTGELFF. The CDR3 DNA is TGTGCCAGCAGACGGAGGGGAACGAACACCGGGGAGCTGTTTTTT.

The gene calls are TRBV3-1 and TRBJ2-5; maybe TRBD1 (6 bases). The CDR3 runs 13 residues. The V gene's germline CDR1 is LGHDT and CDR2 YNNKEL (reference sequence). V lost 6 bases to trimming and J lost 4 bases, with 12 bases between them. The CDR3 here is CASSYRAPETQYF. CDR3 coding DNA: TGTGCCAGCAGTTACAGGGCCCCAGAGACCCAGTACTTC.

This clonotype was seen only a few times. The J gene is TRBJ1-1, the V gene TRBV28; TRBD1 is a possible D gene (5 bases). V lost 3 bases to trimming and J lost 2 bases, with 7 bases between them. CDR3 length: 13 amino acids. CDR1 and CDR2 from the germline V gene are MDHEN and SYDVKM. The CDR3 region is CASSFRTNTEAFF. In DNA, the CDR3 is TGTGCCAGCAGTTTTAGGACAAACACTGAAGCTTTCTTT. The full variable domain, with the rest looked up from reference TRBV28 and TRBJ1-1, is DVKVTQSSRYLVKRTGEKVFLECVQDMDHENMFWYRQDPGLGLRLIYFSYDVKMKEKGDIPEGYSVSREKKERFSLILESASTNQTSMYLCASSFRTNTEAFFGQGTRLTVV.

This rearrangement joins TRBV29-1 to TRBJ2-3; D gene ambiguous. Germline loops: CDR1 SQVTM, CDR2 ANQGSEA. The V and J ends lost 5 bases and 1 base respectively, with 13 bases between them. CDR3 length: 14 residues. The CDR3 DNA follows: TGCAGCGTTAAAAGGAATCGGGGCACAGATACGCAGTATTTT. This sequence encodes CSVKRNRGTDTQYF.

This chain links TRBV5-1 with TRBJ1-6; 9 bases line up with TRBD1. With 4 bases clipped from V and 7 bases from J, the junction kept 9 bases outside the gene matches. Germline V gene sequence: CDR1 SGHRS, CDR2 YFSETQ. The CDR3 runs 16 residues. The CDR3, as DNA: TGCGCCAGCAGCGGGCCGGGACAGGGCTCGAATTCACCCCTCCACTTT. This codes for CASSGPGQGSNSPLHF. The whole variable domain, filled in from reference TRBV5-1 and TRBJ1-6, reads KAGVTQTPRYLIKTRGQQVTLSCSPISGHRSVSWYQQTPGQGLQFLFEYFSETQRNKGNFPGRFSGRQFSNSRSEMNVSTLELGDSALYLCASSGPGQGSNSPLHFGNGTRLTVT.

This clonotype was counted once. At one boundary the junction diverges from the germline segment, which might be a read error. V and J are TRBV6-1 and TRBJ2-1; TRBD1 is a possible D gene (5 bases). This CDR3 has 12 residues. Per germline, CDR1 MNHNS and CDR2 SASEGT. The CDR3 DNA reads TGTGCCAGCCGTGAAAGGGGCAATGAGCAGTTCTTC. It specifies CASRERGNEQFF.

The J gene is TRBJ2-6, the V gene TRBV9; D is perhaps TRBD2 (6 bases). The CDR3 extends over 15 amino acids. V shed 0 bases and J shed 4 bases, with 8 bases lying between them. Germline V lookup: CDR1 SGDLS, CDR2 YYNGEE. CDR3 DNA sequence: TGTGCCAGCAGCGTAGTTGGGAGGGGGGCCAACGTCCTGACTTTC. Translation gives CASSVVGRGANVLTF. Full variable domain (outside the CDR3, taken from reference TRBV9 and TRBJ2-6): DSGVTQTPKHLITATGQRVTLRCSPRSGDLSVYWYQQSLDQGLQFLIQYYNGEERAKGNILERFSAQQFPDLHSELNLSSLELGDSALYFCASSVVGRGANVLTFGAGSRLTVL.

The V gene is TRBV7-2, the J gene TRBJ1-2; D ambiguous. The CDR3 runs 14 residues. CDR1 SGHTA and CDR2 FQGNSA come from the germline V gene. Trimming took off 1 base at V and 4 bases at J, with 10 bases between the two ends. CDR3 DNA: TGTGCCAGCAGCTTAGTCGAAGGTTCCTATGGCTACACCTTC. Amino acids: CASSLVEGSYGYTF.

The rearrangement joins TRBV5-6 to TRBJ2-2, with 9 bases fitting TRBD1. CDR3 length equals 17 residues. Trimming cost V 3 bases and J 2 bases; bases outside gene matches: 8. Looked up from germline, CDR1 is SGHDT and CDR2 is YYEEEE. The CDR3 spells CASSSVDRGGNTGELFF. Written as DNA, the CDR3 is TGTGCCAGCAGCTCGGTGGACAGGGGAGGTAACACCGGGGAGCTGTTTTTT.

The chain joins TRBV24-1 to TRBJ2-2, with D possibly being TRBD1 (5 bases). The length of the CDR3 is 15 residues. The germline V gene encodes CDR1 KGHDR and CDR2 SFDVKD. Trimming pared 4 bases from V and 0 bases from J, leaving 8 bases between. CDR3 loop: CATSDPTANTGELFF. As DNA, the CDR3 is TGTGCCACCAGTGACCCGACAGCGAACACCGGGGAGCTGTTTTTT.

The chain employs TRBV29-1 and TRBJ2-5; D is tentatively TRBD1 or TRBD2 (5 bases each). This CDR3 has 15 amino acids. Looked up from germline, CDR1 is SQVTM and CDR2 is ANQGSEA. V lost 4 bases, J lost 5 bases, and 20 bases lay in between. CDR3 in amino acids: CSVGFGTQGRETQYF. For the CDR3, the DNA is TGCAGCGTTGGGTTCGGGACCCAGGGCCGCGAGACCCAGTACTTC.

The chain employs TRBV18 and TRBJ2-2; D remains unclear. Trimming shortened V by 3 bases and J by 1 base, and 12 bases separated the two germline ends. CDR1 and CDR2 (germline): KGHSH, LQKENI. The CDR3 is 16 residues long. The CDR3 DNA follows: TGTGCCAGCTCACCCGCCCAGGCAGGGAACACCGGGGAGCTGTTTTTT. Translation gives CASSPAQAGNTGELFF. Combining the CDR3 with reference TRBV18 and TRBJ2-2 gives the whole variable domain NAGVMQNPRHLVRRRGQEARLRCSPMKGHSHVYWYRQLPEEGLKFMVYLQKENIIDESGMPKERFSAEFPKEGPSILRIQQVVRGDSAAYFCASSPAQAGNTGELFFGEGSRLTVL.

The V call is TRBV2, the J call TRBJ2-3; 7 bases fit TRBD2. CDR3 length equals 15 residues. Trimming at V came to 6 bases and at J to 2 bases, leaving 8 bases not matched to a gene. CDR1 is SNHLY and CDR2 is FYNNEI in the germline V gene. The CDR3 spells CASRTRDYDTDTQYF. The CDR3 DNA sequence: TGTGCCAGCAGAACCCGGGACTATGACACAGATACGCAGTATTTT. The full variable domain, completed using reference TRBV2 and TRBJ2-3, is EPEVTQTPSHQVTQMGQEVILRCVPISNHLYFYWYRQILGQKVEFLVSFYNNEISEKSEIFDDQFSVERPDGSNFTLKIRSTKLEDSAMYFCASRTRDYDTDTQYFGPGTRLTVL.

This chain joins TRBV18 and TRBJ2-7; D is uncertain. CDR3 length: 13 residues. Germline lookup yields CDR1 KGHSH and CDR2 LQKENI. Trimming cost V 2 bases and J 1 base, with 6 bases left between them. In DNA, the CDR3 is TGTGCCAGCTCACCAACTCCATCCTACGAGCAGTACTTC. Translated: CASSPTPSYEQYF.

The gene calls are TRBV7-2 and TRBJ2-5; the match to TRBD1 covers 12 bases. The germline gives CDR1 SGHTA, CDR2 FQGNSA. Germline trimming cut 5 bases from V and 4 bases from J; bases unmatched to any gene: 8. The CDR3 sequence is 16 residues long. The CDR3 region is CASSLSGTGGIETQYF. DNA of the CDR3: TGTGCCAGCAGCCTATCCGGGACAGGGGGCATAGAGACCCAGTACTTC.

Here the CDR3 reads CASSAGNQPQHF. The CDR3 DNA sequence: TGTGCCAGCAGTGCAGGGAATCAGCCCCAGCATTTT. The chain links TRBV6-5 to TRBJ1-5; the D gene is possibly TRBD1 (5 bases). Trimming removed 5 bases at V and 4 bases at J, with 6 bases between. The germline CDR1 and CDR2 sequences are MNHEY and SVGAGI. The CDR3 runs to 12 residues.

This clonotype was observed once. This chain links TRBV30 with TRBJ2-7; no reliable D call. V lost 0 bases and J lost 7, with 19 bases in between. The CDR3 covers 15 residues. Germline V gene data show CDR1 as GTSNPN and CDR2 as SVGIG (reference sequence). The chain's CDR3 is CAWSVMSPGIKEQYF. CDR3 bases: TGTGCCTGGAGTGTAATGTCTCCCGGAATAAAGGAGCAGTACTTC.

The chain links TRBV7-2 to TRBJ2-1; 10 bases agree with TRBD2. Trimming at V came to 0 bases and at J to 4 bases, leaving 9 bases not matched to a gene. The CDR3 has 18 amino acids. Germline lookup yields CDR1 SGHTA and CDR2 FQGNSA. The DNA of the CDR3 is TGTGCCAGCAGCTTAGCGAGGCTAGCGGGGGCCCTATACAATGAGCAGTTCTTC. Translating it yields CASSLARLAGALYNEQFF.

The J gene is TRBJ1-3, the V gene TRBV2; no reliable D call. Looked up from germline, CDR1 is SNHLY and CDR2 is FYNNEI. The CDR3 has 14 amino acids. The germline V and J ends were trimmed by 3 bases and 0 bases, with 6 bases remaining between them. CDR3 coding DNA: TGTGCCAGCAGTGAGACGATCTCTGGAAACACCATATATTTT. Translated, it gives CASSETISGNTIYF. The variable domain in full, completed from reference TRBV2 and TRBJ1-3, reads EPEVTQTPSHQVTQMGQEVILRCVPISNHLYFYWYRQILGQKVEFLVSFYNNEISEKSEIFDDQFSVERPDGSNFTLKIRSTKLEDSAMYFCASSETISGNTIYFGEGSWLTVV.

The J gene is TRBJ2-3, the V gene TRBV7-2, with D possibly being TRBD2 (5 bases). CDR1 SGHTA and CDR2 FQGNSA come from the germline V gene. The V and J ends lost 3 bases and 1 base respectively, with 8 bases between them. CDR3 length: 14 amino acids. CDR3 sequence (DNA): TGTGCCAGCAGCTTCGTGCGGGGCACAGATACGCAGTATTTT. Translation: CASSFVRGTDTQYF.

CDR3 coding DNA: TGTGCCAGCTCCCCGGGACAGCCCTCCTACGAGCAGTACTTC. Translation gives CASSPGQPSYEQYF. V gene TRBV18 combines with J gene TRBJ2-7; the match to TRBD1 covers 7 bases. CDR3 size: 14 residues. Trimming at V came to 6 bases and at J to 0 bases, leaving 5 bases not matched to a gene. Germline CDR1 and CDR2: KGHSH and LQKENI.